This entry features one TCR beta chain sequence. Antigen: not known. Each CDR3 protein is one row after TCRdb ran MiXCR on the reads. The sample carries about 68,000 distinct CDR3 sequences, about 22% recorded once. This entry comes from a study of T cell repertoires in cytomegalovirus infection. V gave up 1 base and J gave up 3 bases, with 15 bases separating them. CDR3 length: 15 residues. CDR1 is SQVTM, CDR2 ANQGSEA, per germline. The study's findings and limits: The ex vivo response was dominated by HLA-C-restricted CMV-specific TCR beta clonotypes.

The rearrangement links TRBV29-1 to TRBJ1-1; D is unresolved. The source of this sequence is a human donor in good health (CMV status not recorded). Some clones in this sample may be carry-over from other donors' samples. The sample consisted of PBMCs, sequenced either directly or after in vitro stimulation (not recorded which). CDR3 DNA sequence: TGCAGCGTTGAAGTCCGTAGGGCACGGGACACTGAAGCTTTCTTT. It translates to CSVEVRRARDTEAFF.